This entry concerns a single T cell receptor beta chain. No antigen is known for it. The PCR was carried out with 60 Vbeta primers and 13 Jbeta primers. Original handling: A later analysis counted 70 million to 85 million unique TCR beta chains, around 11 million shared. Sequencing was performed with immunoSEQ multiplex PCR; in TCRdb, only in-frame clones are kept and a portion is missing. The V and J calls and the clone size are those of that table, but D and trimming were determined from the DNA. This table has about 200,000 clones, around 75% appearing once. These data come from a study of cytomegalovirus exposure and HLA in healthy donors. Across the study: Genotyping of roughly 400 donors showed that around 81% belonged to the Caucasian-associated ancestry cluster.

Study results and limitations: What TCR beta sequences reportedly achieved was accurate prediction of HLA-A and HLA-B alleles in most subjects.

The CDR3 has 16 residues. V lost 2 bases to trimming and J lost 0 bases, with 13 bases between them. The germline gives CDR1 SGHVS, CDR2 FQNEAQ. The receptor's source is a male donor in good health and CMV-seropositive. J is TRBJ1-1 and V is TRBV7-8; a possible D gene is TRBD1 (5 bases). Sequencing was carried out using PBMCs. The CDR3 reads CASSLSGRGLNTEAFF. The CDR3 bases are TGTGCCAGCAGCTTATCAGGACGGGGGTTGAACACTGAAGCTTTCTTT.